This paragraph reports one T cell receptor (beta chain). At one end, the junction sequence differs from germline, possibly due to a read error. This sample stems from a study of T-cell reconstitution after alpha-beta-depleted transplantation in children. This CDR3 region has 16 residues. The germline CDR1 and CDR2 sequences are SGHTA and FQGTGA. The library targeted TCRbeta and was prepared with unique molecular identifiers. From the PCR reads, TCRdb called clonotypes with MiXCR, one entry per CDR3 protein. The table has 440,000 or so distinct CDR3 sequences, about a tenth seen once. Specimen: PBMCs from the stem cell graft donor, collected from the stem cell graft. The clonotype was recovered from a human donor who donated a stem cell graft to a child with acute myeloid leukemia. The gene calls are TRBV7-3 and TRBJ2-2; D unclear. The CDR3 DNA reads TGTGGCAGCAGCTTTGCCCCTCCTGAGGTCCCTTGGGAGCTGTTTTTT. Translation gives CGSSFAPPEVPWELFF.